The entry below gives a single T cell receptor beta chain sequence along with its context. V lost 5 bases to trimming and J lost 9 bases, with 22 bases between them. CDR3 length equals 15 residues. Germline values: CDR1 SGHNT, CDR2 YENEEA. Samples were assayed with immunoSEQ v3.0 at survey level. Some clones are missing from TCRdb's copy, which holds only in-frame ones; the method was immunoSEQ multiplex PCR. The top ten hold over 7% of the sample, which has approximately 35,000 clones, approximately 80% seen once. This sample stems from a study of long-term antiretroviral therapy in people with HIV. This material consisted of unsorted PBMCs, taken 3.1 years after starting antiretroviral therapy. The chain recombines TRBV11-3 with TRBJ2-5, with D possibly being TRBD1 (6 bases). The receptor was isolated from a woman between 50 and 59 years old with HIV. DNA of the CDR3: TGTGCCAGCAGCCTGAGCCCTCTCAGGGGTGAGGCCCAGTACTTC. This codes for CASSLSPLRGEAQYF.